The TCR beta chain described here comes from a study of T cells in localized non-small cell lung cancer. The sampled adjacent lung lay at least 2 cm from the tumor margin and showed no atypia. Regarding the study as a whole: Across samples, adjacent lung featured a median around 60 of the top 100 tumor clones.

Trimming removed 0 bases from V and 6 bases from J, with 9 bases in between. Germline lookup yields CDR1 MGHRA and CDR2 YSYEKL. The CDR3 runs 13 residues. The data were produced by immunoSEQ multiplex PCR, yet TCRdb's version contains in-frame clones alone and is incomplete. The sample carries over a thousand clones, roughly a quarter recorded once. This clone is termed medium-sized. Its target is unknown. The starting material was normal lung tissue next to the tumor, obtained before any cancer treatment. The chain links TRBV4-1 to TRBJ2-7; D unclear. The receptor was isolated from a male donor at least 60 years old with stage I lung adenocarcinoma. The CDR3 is CASSQDGRSEQYF. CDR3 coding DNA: TGCGCCAGCAGCCAAGATGGCCGGAGCGAGCAGTACTTC.